These T cell receptor beta chains were read from a single sample in a study of cytomegalovirus exposure and HLA in healthy donors. Assay used: immunoSEQ multiplex PCR; TCRdb lists only in-frame clones, some missing. This table has fewer than 150,000 clones, around 79% appearing once. The sequencing input was PBMCs. The receptors shown here come from a woman in her thirties or forties in good health and CMV-seronegative. Both conserved end residues are part of each CDR3. The D gene is left open where the match is weak. Clone size is not always given. Where it is, it says once, few, many or a class for expanded clones.

j_call v_call d_call clone_size cdr3_aa cdr3_nt
TRBJ2-1 TRBV7-8 - - CASSLRTIYNEQFF TGTGCCAGCAGTCTTCGGACTATCTACAATGAGCAGTTCTTC
TRBJ1-1 TRBV6-5 TRBD1 few CASLTGGHTEAFF TGTGCCAGCTTGACAGGGGGCCACACTGAAGCTTTCTTT
TRBJ2-7 TRBV18 TRBD1 - CASSPTGGSSYEQYF TGTGCCAGCTCACCTACAGGGGGGAGCTCCTACGAGCAGTACTTC
TRBJ2-2 TRBV7-6 TRBD1 - CASSGQGLSGELFF TGTGCCAGCAGCGGACAGGGTTTGAGCGGGGAGCTGTTTTTT
TRBJ2-1 TRBV19 - - CASSWSSYNEQFF TGTGCCAGTAGTTGGAGCTCATACAATGAGCAGTTCTTC
TRBJ1-2 TRBV5-8 - once CASSFQGYGYTF TGTGCCAGCAGCTTTCAGGGGTATGGCTACACCTTC
TRBJ2-2 TRBV28 - - CASSSDRGGTGELFF TGTGCCAGCAGTTCCGACAGGGGAGGGACCGGGGAGCTGTTTTTT
TRBJ2-2 TRBV19 TRBD1 - CASSRTGGNTGELFF TGTGCCAGTAGTAGGACAGGGGGGAACACCGGGGAGCTGTTTTTT
TRBJ1-5 TRBV7-3 - - CASSLNGGASRPQHF TGTGCCAGCAGCTTAAATGGGGGGGCCAGCCGGCCCCAGCATTTT
TRBJ1-5 TRBV4-3 - - CASSPIQNSNQPQHF TGCGCCAGCAGCCCAATACAAAATAGCAATCAGCCCCAGCATTTT
TRBJ2-3 TRBV27 TRBD2 - CASSLSLAGADTQYF TGTGCCAGCAGTTTAAGTCTAGCGGGAGCGGATACGCAGTATTTT
TRBJ1-5 TRBV28 - few CASSPILGGLGSNQPQHF TGTGCCAGCAGTCCGATCTTGGGAGGCCTGGGGAGCAATCAGCCCCAGCATTTT
TRBJ2-7 TRBV5-8 - once CASSLGGSSYEQYF TGTGCCAGCAGCTTGGGCGGGTCCTCCTACGAGCAGTACTTC
TRBJ2-2 TRBV7-2 - - CASSPTANTGELFF TGTGCCAGCAGCCCCACAGCGAACACCGGGGAGCTGTTTTTT
TRBJ2-3 TRBV7-2 - - CASTPGLSFTDTQYF TGTGCCAGCACCCCAGGACTTTCATTCACAGATACGCAGTATTTT
TRBJ2-3 TRBV11-2 TRBD1 few CASSSRQGASDTQYF TGTGCCAGCAGCTCCCGACAGGGGGCATCAGATACGCAGTATTTT
TRBJ1-2 TRBV7-2 - few CASSQVGAATYGYTF TGCGCCAGCAGCCAAGTTGGGGCAGCTACCTATGGCTACACCTTC
TRBJ2-5 TRBV30 - - CAWTTGSQETQYF TGTGCCTGGACGACAGGTTCTCAAGAGACCCAGTACTTC
TRBJ2-1 TRBV27 TRBD2 few CASSPGGGRGQFF TGTGCCAGCAGTCCCGGTGGCGGGAGAGGACAGTTCTTC
TRBJ2-5 TRBV4-3 TRBD2 - CASSQVYGGTQETQYF TGCGCCAGCAGCCAAGTTTACGGGGGGACCCAAGAGACCCAGTACTTC
TRBJ2-5 TRBV14 - few CASSQTNLQETQYF TGTGCCAGCAGCCAAACAAATCTCCAAGAGACCCAGTACTTC
TRBJ2-1 TRBV4-3 - - CASSLRSGEQFF TGCGCCAGCAGCCTTCGTTCCGGGGAGCAGTTCTTC
TRBJ1-1 TRBV4-1 - - CASSPPTDSNTEAFF TGCGCCAGCAGCCCCCCCACAGATTCGAACACTGAAGCTTTCTTT
TRBJ2-5 TRBV25-1 - few CASSEYFPLGETQYF TGTGCCAGCAGTGAATATTTCCCCCTAGGAGAGACCCAGTACTTC
TRBJ2-2 TRBV7-3 TRBD2 once CASSRSGRATGELFF TGTGCCAGCAGCCGGAGCGGGAGGGCCACCGGGGAGCTGTTTTTT
TRBJ2-5 TRBV6-1 - - CASSEQGGTLETQYF TGTGCCAGCAGTGAACAGGGGGGAACGTTGGAGACCCAGTACTTC
TRBJ1-1 TRBV7-2 - - CASSLGGGSTEAFF TGTGCCAGCAGCTTAGGTGGGGGGAGCACTGAAGCTTTCTTT
TRBJ2-6 TRBV6-1 - medium-sized CASSELDSSGANVLTF TGTGCCAGCAGTGAATTGGACAGCTCTGGGGCCAACGTCCTGACTTTC
TRBJ1-1 TRBV9 - - CASSVTGLMNTEAFF TGTGCCAGCAGCGTCACAGGTCTTATGAACACTGAAGCTTTCTTT
TRBJ2-7 TRBV18 TRBD2 - CASSPTSGTPEQYF TGTGCCAGCTCACCCACTAGCGGGACTCCCGAGCAGTACTTC
TRBJ2-2 TRBV9 - - CASSVDGSLAGELFF TGTGCCAGCAGCGTAGATGGTAGTCTAGCCGGGGAGCTGTTTTTT
TRBJ2-1 TRBV27 TRBD2 - CASSLYGGGGKGEQFF TGTGCCAGCAGTTTATACGGCGGGGGAGGGAAGGGTGAGCAGTTCTTC
TRBJ2-5 TRBV4-2 - - CASSQVGGETQYF TGTGCCAGCAGCCAAGTGGGGGGAGAGACCCAGTACTTC
TRBJ1-1 TRBV7-2 TRBD1 - CASSSSTGRAFF TGTGCCAGCAGCTCCTCGACAGGGAGAGCTTTCTTT
TRBJ1-5 TRBV7-9 - - CASSPAVGQPQHF TGTGCCAGCAGCCCAGCGGTTGGGCAGCCCCAGCATTTT
TRBJ1-2 TRBV4-3 TRBD1 - CASSQESTGGGYGYTF TGCGCCAGCAGCCAAGAGTCCACAGGGGGCGGTTACGGCTACACCTTC
TRBJ1-4 TRBV9 - - CASSVSGAGEREKLFF TGTGCCAGCAGCGTATCCGGGGCGGGAGAGCGGGAAAAACTGTTTTTT
TRBJ2-6 TRBV27 - - CASSLTADNVLTF TGTGCCAGCAGTTTAACAGCAGACAACGTCCTGACTTTC
TRBJ1-5 TRBV28 TRBD1 once CASSLRGQLLLQPQHF TGTGCCAGCAGCTTGCGGGGACAGCTTCTGTTACAGCCCCAGCATTTT
TRBJ2-1 TRBV7-3 TRBD1 - CASSSSTGPGQGFNEQFF TGTGCCAGCAGCTCATCCACCGGACCGGGACAGGGGTTCAATGAGCAGTTCTTC
TRBJ2-2 TRBV5-4 - - CASSLLSGVTGELFF TGTGCCAGCAGCTTGTTGTCCGGGGTCACCGGGGAGCTGTTTTTT
TRBJ2-3 TRBV19 TRBD2 - CASSRRSGGTTDTQYF TGTGCCAGTAGTAGACGTAGCGGGGGAACCACAGATACGCAGTATTTT
TRBJ1-5 TRBV19 - - CASSISRLLNQPQHF TGTGCCAGTAGTATCTCTCGACTCCTTAATCAGCCCCAGCATTTT
TRBJ2-1 TRBV4-1 TRBD2 - CASSQGLAGVRGNEQFF TGCGCCAGCAGCCAAGGTCTAGCGGGGGTGAGGGGCAATGAGCAGTTCTTC
TRBJ2-7 TRBV5-1 - - CASTPVGRVDEQYF TGCGCCAGCACCCCGGTTGGCCGGGTGGACGAGCAGTACTTC
TRBJ2-2 TRBV6-4 - - CASSAGGSQDTGELFF TGTGCCAGCTCCGCCGGGGGTAGCCAAGACACCGGGGAGCTGTTTTTT
TRBJ1-6 TRBV9 TRBD1 - CASSEGQQGGTLHF TGTGCCAGCAGCGAGGGACAGCAGGGAGGAACCCTCCACTTT
TRBJ1-1 TRBV4-3 - - CASSQDPGSEAEAFF TGCGCCAGCAGCCAAGATCCCGGGTCTGAAGCTGAAGCTTTCTTT
TRBJ1-6 TRBV4-2 - - CASSRTGSSYNSPLHF TGTGCCAGCAGCCGAACAGGGAGCTCCTATAATTCACCCCTCCACTTT
TRBJ1-6 TRBV2 - - CASTLGQSNSPLHF TGTGCCAGCACCCTCGGACAGAGTAATTCACCCCTCCACTTT
TRBJ1-5 TRBV18 TRBD1 - CASSTGTDTNQPQHF TGTGCCAGCTCGACCGGGACAGACACCAATCAGCCCCAGCATTTT
TRBJ2-2 TRBV9 - - CASSGHWEDANTGELFF TGTGCCAGCAGCGGCCATTGGGAGGACGCGAACACCGGGGAGCTGTTTTTT
TRBJ2-7 TRBV4-3 - once CASSQDLQSNSYEQYF TGCGCCAGCAGCCAAGACCTACAGTCTAACTCCTACGAGCAGTACTTC
TRBJ2-5 TRBV9 - - CASSVALDRQETQYF TGTGCCAGCAGCGTAGCCCTGGACAGACAAGAGACCCAGTACTTC
TRBJ2-7 TRBV6-5 TRBD1 - CASSYWGQGSYEQYF TGTGCCAGCAGTTACTGGGGACAGGGGTCCTACGAGCAGTACTTC
TRBJ2-1 TRBV7-9 - - CASSSVLNEQFF TGTGCCAGCAGCTCGGTTCTCAATGAGCAGTTCTTC
TRBJ1-1 TRBV4-3 - few CASSQARVQNTEAFF TGCGCCAGCAGCCAGGCACGGGTTCAGAACACTGAAGCTTTCTTT
TRBJ2-3 TRBV4-1 - - CASSLGRGDTQYF TGCGCCAGCAGCTTAGGGCGGGGAGATACGCAGTATTTT